The 8 T cell receptor beta chains in this list originate from one sample, sequenced in a study of blood T cell repertoires in COVID-19. Data came from immunoSEQ multiplex PCR; TCRdb stores just in-frame clones and leaves some out. This sample carries roughly 160,000 clones, roughly 87% of them seen once, and the ten largest clones take around 6.5%. Sequencing used PBMCs or T cells enriched from blood (not recorded which). Every receptor here comes from a woman between 45 and 60 years old who had recovered from COVID-19.

The chain recombines TRBV20-1 with TRBJ2-2; D gene unclear. The CDR3 loop spans 11 amino acids. Germline CDR1 DFQATT, CDR2 SNEGSKA (reference sequence). CDR3 nucleotide sequence: TGCGGTATGGGCGCCTCCGGGGAGCTGTTTTTT. This codes for CGMGASGELFF.

The chain employs TRBV15 and TRBJ1-5, with a tentative D call TRBD1 (5 bases). CDR1 is LNHNV, CDR2 YYDKDF, per germline (reference sequence). V was cut by 1 base and J by 5 bases, with 12 bases left in between. This CDR3 spans 15 amino acids. This chain's CDR3 is CATSRGQSGYQPQHF. The DNA for the CDR3 is TGTGCCACCAGCAGAGGACAGTCCGGTTATCAGCCCCAGCATTTT.

V and J are TRBV27 and TRBJ2-1, with 9 bases that match TRBD2. V was clipped by 8 bases and J by 2 bases; unmatched bases: 10. The CDR3 contains 16 residues. Germline V gene data show CDR1 as MNHEY and CDR2 as SMNVEV (reference sequence). This chain's CDR3 is CASGRLAAGPYNEQFF. CDR3 nucleotide sequence: TGTGCCAGCGGCAGACTAGCGGCGGGTCCCTACAATGAGCAGTTCTTC.

This chain links TRBV11-3 with TRBJ2-5; TRBD2 might be the D (6 bases). The V gene lost 1 base and the J gene lost 7 bases, with 10 bases spanning the gap. This CDR3 spans 13 amino acids. Germline CDR1 and CDR2: SGHNT and YENEEA. Here the CDR3 reads CASSLVTSPTQYF. The DNA for the CDR3 is TGTGCCAGCAGCTTAGTGACTAGTCCGACCCAGTACTTC.

CDR3 sequence reads: CASSLAGESIDTQYF. CDR3 sequence (DNA): TGTGCCAGCAGTTTAGCGGGTGAGAGCATCGATACGCAGTATTTT. This chain joins TRBV27 and TRBJ2-3, with D perhaps TRBD2 (5 bases). CDR3 length: 15 residues. V lost 2 bases and J lost 6, with 15 bases in between. Germline V gene lookup returns CDR1 MNHEY and CDR2 SMNVEV (reference sequence).

The rearrangement joins TRBV5-1 to TRBJ2-3; a weak D match, TRBD2 (6 bases). This CDR3 spans 14 amino acids. V shed 0 bases and J shed 4 bases, with 9 bases lying between them. CDR1 and CDR2 from the germline V gene are SGHRS and YFSETQ. CDR3 residues: CASSLGGVADTQYF. Here the CDR3 DNA reads TGCGCCAGCAGCTTGGGCGGGGTGGCAGATACGCAGTATTTT.

The chain joins TRBV7-9 to TRBJ2-5; 7 bases match TRBD2. The CDR3 runs 15 residues. Trimming cost V 2 bases and J 4 bases; bases outside gene matches: 7. Germline CDR1 SEHNR, CDR2 FQNEAQ (reference sequence). Written as DNA, the CDR3 is TGTGCCAGCAGCTTAACCTTAGCGGGCGGAGAGACCCAGTACTTC. As protein: CASSLTLAGGETQYF.

J is TRBJ2-3 and V is TRBV6-5; the D gene is possibly TRBD2 (6 bases). The CDR3 contains 15 residues. In germline, CDR1 is MNHEY, CDR2 SVGAGI. Trimming took 7 bases from V and 0 from J, leaving 14 bases between them. The CDR3 region is CASKVVAGSTDTQYF. For the CDR3, the DNA is TGTGCCAGCAAGGTAGTGGCGGGGAGCACAGATACGCAGTATTTT.